This T cell receptor beta chain appears in the sequencing data of a study of shared clonotypes between healthy human individuals. V dropped 3 bases and J dropped 0; count of bases not matched to a gene: 6. There are 16 residues in the CDR3. Germline values: CDR1 SGHTA, CDR2 FQGNSA. Findings of the study overall: Measured sharing among donors was expected to vary with sequencing depth.

Sequencing used immunoSEQ multiplex PCR; TCRdb keeps in-frame clones, though not all of them. Of 400,000 to 550,000 clones listed, roughly 85% are singletons. A word on this clone: The antigen remains unidentified.

The receptor comes from a woman in her thirties or forties in good health. Some clones in this sample may be carry-over from other donors' samples. The source material was PBMCs. The chain recombines TRBV7-2 with TRBJ2-3; 7 bases align to TRBD2. In DNA, the CDR3 is TGTGCCAGCAGCTTGTGGCGGGGGTCAAGCACAGATACGCAGTATTTT. Its translation is CASSLWRGSSTDTQYF.